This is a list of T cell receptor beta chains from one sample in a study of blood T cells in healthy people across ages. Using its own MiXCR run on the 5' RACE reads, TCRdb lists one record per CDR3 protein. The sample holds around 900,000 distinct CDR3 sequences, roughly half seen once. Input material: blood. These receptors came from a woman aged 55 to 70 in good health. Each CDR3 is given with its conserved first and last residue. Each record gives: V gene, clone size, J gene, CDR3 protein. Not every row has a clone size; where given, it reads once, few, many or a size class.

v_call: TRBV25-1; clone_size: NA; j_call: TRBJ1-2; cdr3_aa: CASSAAQGWALNYGYTF
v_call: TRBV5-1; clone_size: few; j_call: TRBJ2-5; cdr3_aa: CASGHRGARETQYF
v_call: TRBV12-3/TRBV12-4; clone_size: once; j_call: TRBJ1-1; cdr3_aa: CASSFLGTSDTEAFF
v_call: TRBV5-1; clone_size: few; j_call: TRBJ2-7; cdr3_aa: CASSLAPPDIWSYEQYF
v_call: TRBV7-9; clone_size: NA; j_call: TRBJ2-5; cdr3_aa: CASSLVGRENETQYF
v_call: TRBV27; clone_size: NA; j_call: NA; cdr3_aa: CASSWASGEQYF
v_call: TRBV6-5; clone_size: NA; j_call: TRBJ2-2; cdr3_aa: CASSYRPGTSGTGELFF
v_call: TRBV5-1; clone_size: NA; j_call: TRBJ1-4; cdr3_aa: CASSLNARTTTNEKLFF
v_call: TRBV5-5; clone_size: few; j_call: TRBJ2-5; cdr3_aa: CASTLQQETQYF
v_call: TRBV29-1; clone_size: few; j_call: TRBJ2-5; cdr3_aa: CSVSPGGQETQYF
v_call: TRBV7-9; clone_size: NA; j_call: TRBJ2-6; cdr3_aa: CASSWDHNVLTF
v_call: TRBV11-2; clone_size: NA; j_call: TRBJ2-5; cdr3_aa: CASSLAVLGTQYF
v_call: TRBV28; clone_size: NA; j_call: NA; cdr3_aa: CASSSPGLAMTQYF
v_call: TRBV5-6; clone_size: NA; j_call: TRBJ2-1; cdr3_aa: CASSLPDHKDNEQFF
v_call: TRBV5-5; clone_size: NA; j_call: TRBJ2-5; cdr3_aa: CASSFGSGGNTRETQYF
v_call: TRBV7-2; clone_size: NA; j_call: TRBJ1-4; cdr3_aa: CASSVQPNEKLFF
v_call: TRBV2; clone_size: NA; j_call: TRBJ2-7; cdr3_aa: CASSRNGYEQYF
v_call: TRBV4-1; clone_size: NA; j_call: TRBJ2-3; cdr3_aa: CASSQQGAGTDTQYF
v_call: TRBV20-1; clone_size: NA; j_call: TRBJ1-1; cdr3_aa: CSASDGLGVVNTEAFF
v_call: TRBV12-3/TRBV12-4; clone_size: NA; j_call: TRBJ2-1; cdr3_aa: CASTAASGIYNEQFF
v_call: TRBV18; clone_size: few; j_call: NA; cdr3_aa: CASSRSPPQGDEQYF
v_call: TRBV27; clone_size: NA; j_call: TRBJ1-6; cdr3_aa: CASSRWLDGLNYNSPLHF
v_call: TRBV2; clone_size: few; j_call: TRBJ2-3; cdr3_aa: CASSVRGASDTQYF
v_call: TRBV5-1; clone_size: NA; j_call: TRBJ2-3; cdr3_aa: CASSNGQGSDTQYF
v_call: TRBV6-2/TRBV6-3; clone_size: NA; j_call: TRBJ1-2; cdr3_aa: CASSRRNTGGGGYTF
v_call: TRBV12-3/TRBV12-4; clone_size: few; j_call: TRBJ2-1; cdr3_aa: CASSPPVNEQFF
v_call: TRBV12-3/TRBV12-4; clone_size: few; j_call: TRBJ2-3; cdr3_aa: CASSRITSLAGTDTQYF
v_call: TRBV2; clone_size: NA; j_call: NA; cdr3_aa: CASSVSYYEQYF
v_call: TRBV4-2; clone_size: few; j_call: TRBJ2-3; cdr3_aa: CASSPRLLTHSDTQYF
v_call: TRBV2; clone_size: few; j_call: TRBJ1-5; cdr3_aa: CASNPDSGANQPQHF
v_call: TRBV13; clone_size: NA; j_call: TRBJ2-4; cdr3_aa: CASSARSVITKNIQYF
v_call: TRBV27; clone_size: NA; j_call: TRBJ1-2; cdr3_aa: CASSLSIRGQGYTF
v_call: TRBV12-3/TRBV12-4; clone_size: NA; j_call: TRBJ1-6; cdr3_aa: CASSTWGLDNSPLHF
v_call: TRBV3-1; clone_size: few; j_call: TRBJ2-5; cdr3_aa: CASSPGVRGSQTQYF
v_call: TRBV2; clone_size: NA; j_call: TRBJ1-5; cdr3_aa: CASRSQGTQPQHF
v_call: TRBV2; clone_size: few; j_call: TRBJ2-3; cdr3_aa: CASRPGQNTDTQYF
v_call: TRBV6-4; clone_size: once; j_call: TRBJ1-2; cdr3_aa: CASSDAPTF
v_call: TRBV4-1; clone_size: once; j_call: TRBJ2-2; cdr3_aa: CASSQHIPQILGELFF
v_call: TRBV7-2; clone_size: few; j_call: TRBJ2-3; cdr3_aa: CASSLYSGYITDTQYF
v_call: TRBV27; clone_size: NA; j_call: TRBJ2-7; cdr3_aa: CASIRGQGAGEQYF
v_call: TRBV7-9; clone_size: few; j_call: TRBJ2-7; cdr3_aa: CASSLWLAGGISYEQYF
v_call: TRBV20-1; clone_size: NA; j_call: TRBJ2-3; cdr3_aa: CSDLRGMSTDTQYF
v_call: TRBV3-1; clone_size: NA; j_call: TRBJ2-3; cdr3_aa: CASSQDPPRTTDTQYF
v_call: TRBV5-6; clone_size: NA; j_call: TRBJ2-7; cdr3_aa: CASSLNAGSYEQYF
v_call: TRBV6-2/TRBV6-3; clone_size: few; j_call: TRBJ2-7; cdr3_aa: CASRRTGSSYEQYF
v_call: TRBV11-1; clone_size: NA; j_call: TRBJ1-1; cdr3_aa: CANSPSLWAEAFF
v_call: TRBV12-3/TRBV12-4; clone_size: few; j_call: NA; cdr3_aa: CASKRSSGVNEQYF
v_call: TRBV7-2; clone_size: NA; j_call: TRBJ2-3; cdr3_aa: CASSLRGDRVSGDTQYF
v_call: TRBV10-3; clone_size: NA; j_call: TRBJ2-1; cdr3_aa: CAISGGLGLYNEQFF
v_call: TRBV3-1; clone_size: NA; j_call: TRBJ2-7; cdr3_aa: CASSQASAGGYYEQYF
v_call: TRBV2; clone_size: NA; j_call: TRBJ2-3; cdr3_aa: CASQFSAGTDTQYF
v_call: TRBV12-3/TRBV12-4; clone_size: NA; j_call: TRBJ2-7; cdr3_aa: CASSFIWYEQYF
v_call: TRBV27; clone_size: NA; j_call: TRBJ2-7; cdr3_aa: CASSFSFRNGAYEQYF
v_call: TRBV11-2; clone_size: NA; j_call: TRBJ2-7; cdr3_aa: CASSLGAGGILRKQYF
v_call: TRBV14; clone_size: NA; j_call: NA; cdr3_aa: CASSQGTGGFGEQYF
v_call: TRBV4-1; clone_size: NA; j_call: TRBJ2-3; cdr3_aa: CASSQVGREGDTQYF